A single sample gave rise to the 6 T cell receptor beta chains below, sequenced in a study of blood T cell repertoires in COVID-19. Profiling relied on immunoSEQ multiplex PCR, and the TCRdb table lists in-frame clones only, not all of them. The profile covers roughly 130,000 clones, with around nine tenths appearing a single time and 3.5% to 5% taken by the ten largest. Sequenced input: peripheral blood. All receptors derive from a man in his fifties or sixties with COVID-19, enrolled during active disease.

The CDR3 region has the DNA TGTGCCAGCAGCCAAGGGGTACAGGGGGTTTATGGCTACACCTTC. It codes for CASSQGVQGVYGYTF. The V gene is TRBV3-1 (or the pseudogene TRBV3-2), the J gene TRBJ1-2; 8 positions match TRBD1. Germline CDR1 LGHDT, CDR2 YNNKEL (reference sequence). Losses at the gene ends were 1 base for V and 5 bases for J; bases not matched to a gene: 6. The CDR3 consists of 15 residues.

V usage is TRBV28 and J usage is TRBJ2-1; TRBD2 matches at 8 bases. Trimming removed 6 bases from V and 8 bases from J; junction bases left unmatched: 9. This CDR3 contains 14 residues. The germline V gene encodes CDR1 MDHEN and CDR2 SYDVKM. The CDR3 reads CASRPSGSGDEQFF. CDR3 coding DNA: TGTGCCAGCAGGCCGAGCGGGAGTGGCGATGAGCAGTTCTTC. The full variable domain, rest sourced from reference TRBV28 and TRBJ2-1, is DVKVTQSSRYLVKRTGEKVFLECVQDMDHENMFWYRQDPGLGLRLIYFSYDVKMKEKGDIPEGYSVSREKKERFSLILESASTNQTSMYLCASRPSGSGDEQFFGPGTRLTVL.

This chain connects TRBV10-1 to TRBJ2-1, with 10 bases aligning to TRBD2. V lost 0 bases to trimming and J lost 5 bases; unmatched junction nucleotides: 7. Germline CDR1 reads WNHNN; CDR2 reads SYGVQD (reference sequence). The CDR3 is 17 residues long. This CDR3 is CASSESKGTSENNEQFF. Written as DNA, the CDR3 is TGCGCCAGCAGTGAGTCTAAGGGGACTAGCGAAAACAATGAGCAGTTCTTC.

This chain joins TRBV7-9 and TRBJ2-7; a possible D gene is TRBD1 (5 bases). The CDR3 has 13 amino acids. Trimming cost V 3 bases and J 3 bases, with 9 bases left between them. CDR1 is SEHNR and CDR2 is FQNEAQ in the germline V gene (reference sequence). The chain's CDR3 is CASSLTVFYEQYF. CDR3 DNA: TGTGCCAGCAGCTTGACAGTTTTCTACGAGCAGTACTTC.

The V and J genes are TRBV24-1 and TRBJ2-3; 9 nucleotides line up with TRBD1. The CDR3 runs to 16 residues. Germline CDR1 KGHDR, CDR2 SFDVKD. With V trimmed by 4 bases and J by 4 bases, 8 bases remained unmatched. The CDR3 coding sequence is TGTGCCACCAGTGACCCGACAGGGGGTAGTTCAGATACGCAGTATTTT. Translation: CATSDPTGGSSDTQYF.

The rearrangement joins TRBV11-3 to TRBJ2-1, with TRBD2 identical over 12 bases. This CDR3 spans 18 amino acids. Germline V CDR1 and CDR2: SGHNT, YENEEA. After removal of 1 base from V and 0 bases from J, the junction contained 4 bases not matched to a gene. The CDR3 DNA reads as TGTGCCAGCAGCTTAGGTTTGACTAGCGGGAGCTCCTACAATGAGCAGTTCTTC. This gives the protein CASSLGLTSGSSYNEQFF.